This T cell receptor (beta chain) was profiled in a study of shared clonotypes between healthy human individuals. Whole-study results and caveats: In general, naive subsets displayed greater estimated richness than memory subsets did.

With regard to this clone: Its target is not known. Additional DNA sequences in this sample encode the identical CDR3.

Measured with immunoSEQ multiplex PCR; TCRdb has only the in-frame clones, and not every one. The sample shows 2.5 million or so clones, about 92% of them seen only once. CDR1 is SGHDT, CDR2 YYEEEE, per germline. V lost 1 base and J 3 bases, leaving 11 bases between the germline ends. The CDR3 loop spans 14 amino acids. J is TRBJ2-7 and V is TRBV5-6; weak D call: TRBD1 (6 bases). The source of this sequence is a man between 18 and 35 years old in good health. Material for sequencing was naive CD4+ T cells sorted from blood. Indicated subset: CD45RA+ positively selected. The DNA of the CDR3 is TGTGCCAGCAGCTTGAGGGGGTTGAACTACGAGCAGTACTTC. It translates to CASSLRGLNYEQYF.